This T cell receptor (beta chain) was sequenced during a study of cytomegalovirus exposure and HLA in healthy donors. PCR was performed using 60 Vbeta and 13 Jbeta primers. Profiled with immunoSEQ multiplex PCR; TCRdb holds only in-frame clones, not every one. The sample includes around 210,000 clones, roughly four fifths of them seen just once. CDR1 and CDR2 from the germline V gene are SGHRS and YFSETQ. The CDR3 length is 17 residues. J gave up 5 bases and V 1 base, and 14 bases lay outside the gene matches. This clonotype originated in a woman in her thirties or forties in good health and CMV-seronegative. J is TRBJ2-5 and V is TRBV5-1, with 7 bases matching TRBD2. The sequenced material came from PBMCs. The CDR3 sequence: CASSLIRSGPTGETQYF. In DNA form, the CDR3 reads TGCGCCAGCAGCTTGATACGTAGCGGGCCCACCGGGGAGACCCAGTACTTC.